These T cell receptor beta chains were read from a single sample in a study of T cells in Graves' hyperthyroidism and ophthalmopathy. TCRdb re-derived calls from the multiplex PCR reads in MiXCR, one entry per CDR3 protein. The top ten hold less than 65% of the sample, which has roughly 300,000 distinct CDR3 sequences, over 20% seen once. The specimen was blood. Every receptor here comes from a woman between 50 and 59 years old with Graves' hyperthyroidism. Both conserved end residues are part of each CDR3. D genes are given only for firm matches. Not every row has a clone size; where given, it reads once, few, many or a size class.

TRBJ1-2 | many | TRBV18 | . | CASSPGQSNGYTF | TGTGCCAGCTCACCAGGGCAATCCAATGGCTACACCTTC
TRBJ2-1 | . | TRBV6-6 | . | CASSYSRGSYNEQFF | TGTGCCAGCAGTTACTCAAGGGGGTCATACAATGAGCAGTTCTTC
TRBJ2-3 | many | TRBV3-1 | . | CASSPGLRTDTQYF | TGTGCCAGCAGCCCGGGACTTCGCACAGATACGCAGTATTTT
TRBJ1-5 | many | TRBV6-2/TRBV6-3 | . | CASSLGGSFNQPQHF | TGTGCCAGCAGCCTCGGGGGTTCCTTCAATCAGCCCCAGCATTTT
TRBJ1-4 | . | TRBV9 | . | CASSSGAYNEKLFF | TGTGCCAGCAGCAGCGGGGCCTATAATGAAAAACTGTTTTTT
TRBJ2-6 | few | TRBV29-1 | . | CSVVPQAGANVLTF | TGCAGCGTTGTTCCACAGGCTGGGGCCAACGTCCTGACTTTC
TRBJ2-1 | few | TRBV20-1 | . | CSATPGGGLYNEQFF | TGCAGTGCGACCCCAGGGGGGGGGTTGTACAATGAGCAGTTCTTC
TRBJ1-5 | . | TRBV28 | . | CASSFRGFNHPQHF | TGTGCCAGCAGTTTTCGGGGGTTCAATCATCCCCAGCATTTT
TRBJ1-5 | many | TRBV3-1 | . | CASSQDTRVSNQPQHF | TGTGCCAGCAGCCAAGATACACGAGTTAGCAATCAGCCCCAGCATTTT
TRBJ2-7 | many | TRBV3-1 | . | CASSHRAGSPEQYF | TGTGCCAGCAGCCATAGGGCCGGCTCTCCCGAGCAGTACTTC
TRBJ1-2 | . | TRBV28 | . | CASTPTLGNYGYTF | TGTGCCAGCACCCCCACCCTTGGGAACTATGGCTACACCTTC
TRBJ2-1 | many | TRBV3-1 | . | CASSRRTHNEQFF | TGTGCCAGCAGCCGCCGTACACACAATGAGCAGTTCTTC
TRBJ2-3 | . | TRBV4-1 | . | CASSPGRAYTDTQYF | TGCGCCAGCAGCCCCGGCAGGGCTTACACAGATACGCAGTATTTT
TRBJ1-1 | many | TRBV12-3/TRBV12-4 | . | CASRRGAPGEAFF | TGTGCCAGCAGACGGGGGGCGCCCGGTGAAGCTTTCTTT
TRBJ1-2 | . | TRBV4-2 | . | CASSQDRGLGYGYTF | TGTGCCAGCAGCCAAGATAGGGGCCTCGGCTATGGCTACACCTTC
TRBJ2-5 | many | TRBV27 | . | CASSLWGKGETQYF | TGTGCCAGCAGTTTATGGGGGAAAGGGGAGACCCAGTACTTC
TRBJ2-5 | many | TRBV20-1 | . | CSADRDSLQETQYF | TGCAGTGCCGACCGGGACTCACTACAAGAGACCCAGTACTTC
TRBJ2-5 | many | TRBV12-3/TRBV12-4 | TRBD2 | CASSYGLAGYQETQYF | TGTGCCAGCAGTTACGGACTAGCGGGGTATCAAGAGACCCAGTACTTC
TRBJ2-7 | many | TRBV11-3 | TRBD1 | CASRDRVYEQYF | TGTGCCAGCCGGGACAGGGTGTACGAGCAGTACTTC
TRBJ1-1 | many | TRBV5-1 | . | CASSYGGYGDTEAFF | TGCGCCAGCAGCTATGGAGGGTATGGGGACACTGAAGCTTTCTTT
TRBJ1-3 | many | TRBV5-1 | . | CASSLEQGRNTIYF | TGCGCCAGCAGCTTGGAGCAGGGCAGAAACACCATATATTTT
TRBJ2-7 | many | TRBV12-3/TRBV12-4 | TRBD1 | CASRTGWYEQYF | TGTGCCAGCAGGACAGGGTGGTACGAGCAGTACTTC
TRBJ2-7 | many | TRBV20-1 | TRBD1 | CSAPPGQGYEQYF | TGCAGTGCTCCTCCGGGACAGGGCTACGAGCAGTACTTC
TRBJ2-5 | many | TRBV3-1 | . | CASSQERTTGETQYF | TGTGCCAGCAGCCAAGAAAGGACGACGGGGGAGACCCAGTACTTC
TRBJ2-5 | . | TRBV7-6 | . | CASSLYRAEGETQYF | TGTGCCAGCAGCTTATATCGGGCCGAGGGTGAGACCCAGTACTTC
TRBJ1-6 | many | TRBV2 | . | CASSGGQSHSPLHF | TGTGCCAGCAGTGGTGGACAGTCCCATTCACCCCTCCACTTT
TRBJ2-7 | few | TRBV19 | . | CATGTLGYEQYF | TGTGCCACCGGGACGTTGGGCTACGAGCAGTACTTC
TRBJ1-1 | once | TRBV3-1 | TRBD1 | CASSLRDRANTEAFF | TGTGCCAGCAGCCTTCGGGACAGAGCGAACACTGAAGCTTTCTTT
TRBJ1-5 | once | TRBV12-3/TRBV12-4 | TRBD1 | CASSEDRGGGQPQHF | TGTGCCAGCAGTGAGGACAGGGGGGGAGGTCAGCCCCAGCATTTT
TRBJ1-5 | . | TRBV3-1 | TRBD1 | CASSPRDRGAPQHF | TGTGCCAGCAGCCCCCGGGACAGGGGTGCGCCCCAGCATTTT
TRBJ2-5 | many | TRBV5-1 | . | CASSPGQSQETQYF | TGCGCCAGCAGCCCCGGACAGAGCCAAGAGACCCAGTACTTC
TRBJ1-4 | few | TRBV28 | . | CASSPGGGFNEKLFF | TGTGCCAGCAGCCCCGGAGGGGGTTTTAATGAAAAACTGTTTTTT
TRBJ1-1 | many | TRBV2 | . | CASTVRMNTEAFF | TGTGCCAGCACAGTACGGATGAACACTGAAGCTTTCTTT
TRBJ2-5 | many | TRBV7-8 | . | CASSAQIGGTVQETQYF | TGTGCCAGCAGCGCCCAGATTGGGGGGACAGTCCAAGAGACCCAGTACTTC
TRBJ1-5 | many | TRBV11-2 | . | CASSLAPNQPQHF | TGTGCCAGCAGCTTAGCCCCAAATCAGCCCCAGCATTTT
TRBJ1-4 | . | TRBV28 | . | CASSVQVNWEKLFF | TGTGCCAGCAGTGTTCAGGTTAACTGGGAAAAACTGTTTTTT
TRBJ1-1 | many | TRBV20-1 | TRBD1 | CSAPALGQGSEAFF | TGCAGTGCCCCGGCCCTGGGACAGGGCAGTGAAGCTTTCTTT
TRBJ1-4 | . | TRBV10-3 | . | CASSKAEDEKLFF | TGTGCCAGTAGTAAGGCGGAGGATGAAAAACTGTTTTTT
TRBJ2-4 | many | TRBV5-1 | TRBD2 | CASSLGQLAGGGNIQYF | TGCGCCAGCAGCTTAGGTCAACTAGCGGGGGGCGGAAACATTCAGTACTTC
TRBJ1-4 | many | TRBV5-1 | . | CASRLGFRVGEKLFF | TGCGCCAGCAGACTTGGATTCAGGGTGGGTGAAAAACTGTTTTTT
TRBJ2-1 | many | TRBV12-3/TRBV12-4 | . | CASSLGIGGPGEQFF | TGTGCCAGCAGTTTAGGTATAGGAGGGCCGGGAGAGCAGTTCTTC